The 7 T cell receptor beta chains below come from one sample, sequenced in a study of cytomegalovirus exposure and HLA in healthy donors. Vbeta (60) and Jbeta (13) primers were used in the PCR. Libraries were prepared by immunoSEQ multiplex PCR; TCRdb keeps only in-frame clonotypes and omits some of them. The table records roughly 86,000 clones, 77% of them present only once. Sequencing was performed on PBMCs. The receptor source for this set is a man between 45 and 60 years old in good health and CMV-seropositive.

CDR3 coding DNA: TGTGCCAGCAGCGTAGTATGGGAGACCGGGGAGCTGTTTTTT. It is translated as CASSVVWETGELFF. The chain uses TRBV9 and TRBJ2-2; perhaps TRBD2 as D (5 bases). This CDR3 is built from 14 residues. V lost 0 bases, J lost 5 bases, and 8 bases lay in between. CDR1 and CDR2 (germline): SGDLS, YYNGEE.

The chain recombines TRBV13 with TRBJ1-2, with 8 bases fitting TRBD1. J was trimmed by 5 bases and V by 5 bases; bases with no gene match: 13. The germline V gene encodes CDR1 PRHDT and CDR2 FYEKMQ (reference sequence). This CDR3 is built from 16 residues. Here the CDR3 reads CASSQQDRVGLYGYTF. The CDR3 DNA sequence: TGTGCCAGCAGCCAACAGGACAGGGTCGGATTATATGGCTACACCTTC.

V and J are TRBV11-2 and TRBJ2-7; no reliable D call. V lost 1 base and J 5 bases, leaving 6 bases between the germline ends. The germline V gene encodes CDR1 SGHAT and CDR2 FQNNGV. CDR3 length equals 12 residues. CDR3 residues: CASSLALNEQYF. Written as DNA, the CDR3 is TGTGCCAGCAGCTTAGCTCTAAACGAGCAGTACTTC.

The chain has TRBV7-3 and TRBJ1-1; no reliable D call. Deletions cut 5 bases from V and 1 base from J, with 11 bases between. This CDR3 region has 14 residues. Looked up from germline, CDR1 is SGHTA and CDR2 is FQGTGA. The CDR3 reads CASSLLGGNTEAFF. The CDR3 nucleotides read TGTGCCAGCAGCCTTCTGGGAGGGAACACTGAAGCTTTCTTT. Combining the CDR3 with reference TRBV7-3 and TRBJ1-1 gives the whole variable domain GAGVSQTPSNKVTEKGKYVELRCDPISGHTALYWYRQSLGQGPEFLIYFQGTGAADDSGLPNDRFFAVRPEGSVSTLKIQRTERGDSAVYLCASSLLGGNTEAFFGQGTRLTVV.

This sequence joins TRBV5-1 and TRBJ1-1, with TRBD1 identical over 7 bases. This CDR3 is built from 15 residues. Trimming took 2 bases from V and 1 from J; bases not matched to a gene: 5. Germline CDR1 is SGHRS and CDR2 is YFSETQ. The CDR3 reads CASSFETGENTEAFF. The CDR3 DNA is TGCGCCAGCAGCTTCGAAACAGGGGAGAACACTGAAGCTTTCTTT. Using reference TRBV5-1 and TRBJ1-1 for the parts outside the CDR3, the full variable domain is KAGVTQTPRYLIKTRGQQVTLSCSPISGHRSVSWYQQTPGQGLQFLFEYFSETQRNKGNFPGRFSGRQFSNSRSEMNVSTLELGDSALYLCASSFETGENTEAFFGQGTRLTVV.

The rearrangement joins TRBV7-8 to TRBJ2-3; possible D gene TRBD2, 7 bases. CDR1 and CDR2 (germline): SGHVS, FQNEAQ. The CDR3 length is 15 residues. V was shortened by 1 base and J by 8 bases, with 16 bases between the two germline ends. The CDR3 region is CASSLEWGGLSTQYF. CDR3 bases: TGTGCCAGCAGCTTAGAGTGGGGGGGGCTAAGTACGCAGTATTTT. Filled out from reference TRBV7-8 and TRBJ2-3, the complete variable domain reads GAGVSQSPRYKVAKRGQDVALRCDPISGHVSLFWYQQALGQGPEFLTYFQNEAQLDKSGLPSDRFFAERPEGSVSTLKIQRTQQEDSAVYLCASSLEWGGLSTQYFGPGTRLTVL.

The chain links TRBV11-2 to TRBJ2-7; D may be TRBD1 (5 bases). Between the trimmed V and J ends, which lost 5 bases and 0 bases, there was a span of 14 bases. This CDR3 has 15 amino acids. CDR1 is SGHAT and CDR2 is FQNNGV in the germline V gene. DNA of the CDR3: TGTGCCAGCAGCCCAATGGGTGGGGCCTCCTACGAGCAGTACTTC. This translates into CASSPMGGASYEQYF.